This T cell receptor beta chain was sequenced in a study of cytomegalovirus exposure and HLA in healthy donors. Findings of the study overall: One later analysis reportedly identified an Asian-associated ancestry cluster that showed fewer N-insertions than the approximately 710-donor mean. What TCR beta sequences reportedly achieved was accurate prediction of HLA-A and HLA-B alleles in most subjects. It emerged from a later analysis that several of the most significant clusters appeared to be linked to common viral pathogens.

Use of 60 Vbeta and 13 Jbeta primers characterized the PCR. Data came from immunoSEQ multiplex PCR; TCRdb stores just in-frame clones and leaves some out. The sample holds some 200,000 clones, about 83% seen once. The junction had 1 base not matched to a gene; V was cut back by 3 bases and J by 4 bases. Germline CDR1 is SGHTA and CDR2 is FQGTGA. The CDR3 spans 13 residues. This clone occurred a few times. Antigen specificity is unknown. The sequence was collected from a female donor in good health and CMV-seronegative. Input material: PBMCs. V is TRBV7-3 and J is TRBJ1-2; 8 positions agree with TRBD1. CDR3 region: CASSLDRAYGYTF. For the CDR3, the DNA is TGTGCCAGCAGCTTGGACAGGGCCTATGGCTACACCTTC.